Reported below is one TCR beta chain. Per the original methods: Amplification of reference gene primers was used by the study to estimate nucleated cell counts. The assay was immunoSEQ multiplex PCR, and TCRdb's table has in-frame clones only and misses some. That table gives V, J and clone size, and the DNA gave D and trimming. The repertoire includes approximately 120,000 clones, approximately 82% of them detected once, and 3.8% sits in the top ten. The data stem from a study of blood T cell repertoires in COVID-19. For the study at large: The study drew acute and convalescent COVID-19 samples from the United States, Italy and Spain. PBMCs, B-cell-depleted T cells, or T cells were the source of the cDNA or gDNA that made up the material.

The length of the CDR3 is 17 residues. V was pared by 5 bases and J by 0 bases, with 8 bases of the junction left unmatched. The germline V gene encodes CDR1 LNHDA and CDR2 SQIVND (reference sequence). This TCR was recovered from a woman aged 50 to 60 with acute or convalescent COVID-19. V usage is TRBV19 and J usage is TRBJ2-3; 10 nucleotides match TRBD2. Source material: peripheral blood. The CDR3 loop reads CASSSGAGGLSTDTQYF. The CDR3 region has the DNA TGTGCCAGTAGTTCCGGAGCGGGGGGGCTAAGCACAGATACGCAGTATTTT.